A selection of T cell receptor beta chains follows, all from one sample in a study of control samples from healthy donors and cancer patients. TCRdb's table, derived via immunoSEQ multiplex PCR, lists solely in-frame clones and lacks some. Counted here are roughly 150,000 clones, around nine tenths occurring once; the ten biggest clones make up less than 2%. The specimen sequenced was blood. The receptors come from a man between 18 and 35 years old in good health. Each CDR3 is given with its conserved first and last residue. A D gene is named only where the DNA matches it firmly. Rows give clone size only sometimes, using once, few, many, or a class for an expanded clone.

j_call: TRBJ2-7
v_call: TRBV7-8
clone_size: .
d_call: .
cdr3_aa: CASSRQAYEQYF
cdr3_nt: TGTGCCAGCAGCCGACAGGCCTACGAGCAGTACTTC

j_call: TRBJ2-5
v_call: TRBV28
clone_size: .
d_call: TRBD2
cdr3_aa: CASSLLSGEGETQYF
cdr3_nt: TGTGCCAGCAGTTTGTTGAGCGGGGAGGGGGAGACCCAGTACTTC

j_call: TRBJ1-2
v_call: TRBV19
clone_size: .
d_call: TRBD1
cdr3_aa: CASSTNRGHGYTF
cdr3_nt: TGTGCCAGTAGCACGAACAGGGGGCATGGCTACACCTTC

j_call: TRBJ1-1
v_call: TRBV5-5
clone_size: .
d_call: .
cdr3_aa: CASSSLLRGGEAFF
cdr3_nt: TGTGCCAGCAGTTCCCTTTTGAGAGGGGGAGAAGCTTTCTTT

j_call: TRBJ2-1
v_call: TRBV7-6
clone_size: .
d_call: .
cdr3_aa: CASSLDRVEQFF
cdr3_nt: TGTGCCAGCAGCTTAGACAGGGTTGAGCAGTTCTTC

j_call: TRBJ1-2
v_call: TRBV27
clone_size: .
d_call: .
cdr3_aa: CASSSTAGYGYTF
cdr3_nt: TGTGCCAGCAGTTCCACGGCAGGCTATGGCTACACCTTC

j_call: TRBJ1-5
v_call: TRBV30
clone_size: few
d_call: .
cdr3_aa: CAWSKAGPGNQPQHF
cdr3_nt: TGTGCCTGGAGTAAGGCAGGGCCTGGCAATCAGCCCCAGCATTTT

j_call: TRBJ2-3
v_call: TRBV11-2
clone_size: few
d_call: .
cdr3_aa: CASSNNVGDTDTQYF
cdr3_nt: TGTGCCAGCAGTAATAATGTGGGGGACACAGATACGCAGTATTTT

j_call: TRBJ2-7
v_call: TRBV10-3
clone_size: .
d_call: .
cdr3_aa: CANRTRRDEQYF
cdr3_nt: TGTGCCAACCGGACCCGAAGGGACGAGCAGTACTTC

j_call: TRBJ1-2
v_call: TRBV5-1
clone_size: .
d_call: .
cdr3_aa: CASSLEGSNYGYTF
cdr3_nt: TGCGCCAGCAGCTTGGAGGGCAGTAACTATGGCTACACCTTC

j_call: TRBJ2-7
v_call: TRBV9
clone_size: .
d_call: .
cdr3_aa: CASSDKPGAWYEQYF
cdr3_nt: TGTGCCAGCAGCGACAAACCGGGCGCATGGTACGAGCAGTACTTC

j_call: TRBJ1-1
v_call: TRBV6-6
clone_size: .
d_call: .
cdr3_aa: CASSYSGTLPEAFF
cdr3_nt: TGTGCCAGCAGTTACTCCGGGACGCTTCCTGAAGCTTTCTTT

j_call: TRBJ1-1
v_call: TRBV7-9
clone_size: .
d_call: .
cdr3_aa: CASSLGGSVREAFF
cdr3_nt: TGTGCCAGCAGCTTAGGCGGTTCGGTCAGGGAAGCTTTCTTT

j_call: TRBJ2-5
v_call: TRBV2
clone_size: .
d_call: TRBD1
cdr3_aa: CASSKHRDRAQQETQYF
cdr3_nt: TGTGCCAGCAGCAAGCACCGGGACAGGGCCCAACAAGAGACCCAGTACTTC

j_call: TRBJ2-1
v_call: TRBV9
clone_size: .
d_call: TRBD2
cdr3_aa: CASSDRTSGVGEQFF
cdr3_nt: TGTGCCAGCAGCGACCGGACTAGCGGGGTGGGTGAGCAGTTCTTC

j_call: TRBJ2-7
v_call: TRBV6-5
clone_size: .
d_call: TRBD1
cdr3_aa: CASSSPGRGQGEQYF
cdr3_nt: TGTGCCAGCAGCTCCCCGGGCAGGGGACAGGGAGAGCAGTACTTC

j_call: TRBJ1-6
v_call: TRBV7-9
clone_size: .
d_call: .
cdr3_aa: CASSLQGGSPLHF
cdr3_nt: TGTGCCAGCAGCTTACAGGGAGGTTCACCCCTCCACTTT

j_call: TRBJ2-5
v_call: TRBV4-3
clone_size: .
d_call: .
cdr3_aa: CASSQVPGSETQYF
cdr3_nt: TGCGCCAGCAGCCAAGTACCAGGGAGTGAGACCCAGTACTTC

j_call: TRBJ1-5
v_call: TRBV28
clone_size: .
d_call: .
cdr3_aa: CASSLVEGESNQPQHF
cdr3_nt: TGTGCCAGCAGTTTGGTAGAGGGAGAGAGCAATCAGCCCCAGCATTTT